Below are 11 T cell receptor beta chains sequenced from a single sample in a study of identical twins. From the 5' RACE reads, TCRdb called clonotypes with MiXCR, one entry per CDR3 protein. The sample records 450,000 to 650,000 distinct CDR3 sequences, 13% to 15% being singletons. This sample also appeared in a second study, on yellow fever vaccine responses in identical twins.

Specimen: CD4+ T cells sorted from blood. Receptors originate from a woman younger than 30 in good health.

The V gene is TRBV5-6, the J gene TRBJ2-3, with 9 bases aligning to TRBD2. The CDR3 loop spans 17 amino acids. Germline CDR1 reads SGHDT; CDR2 reads YYEEEE. The V and J ends lost 6 bases and 0 bases, in that order; junction bases with no gene match: 11. Here the CDR3 DNA reads TGTGCCAGCAACGAAGGGGCTAGCGGGACTAGCACAGATACGCAGTATTTT. This codes for CASNEGASGTSTDTQYF.

The chain joins TRBV6-1 to TRBJ1-6; D possibly corresponds to TRBD1 (5 bases). Germline CDR1 and CDR2: MNHNS and SASEGT. V dropped 5 bases and J dropped 7 bases, with 9 bases sitting between them. This CDR3 is built from 13 residues. The CDR3 DNA follows: TGTGCCAGCAGTCAAAGGGACAATTCACCCCTCCACTTT. Protein sequence: CASSQRDNSPLHF.

This clonotype was recorded many times. This sequence joins TRBV10-3 and TRBJ2-1; TRBD2 agrees at 11 bases. The CDR3 extends over 15 amino acids. V gave up 5 bases and J gave up 13 bases; unmatched junction bases: 13. In germline, CDR1 is ENHRY, CDR2 SYGVKD. CDR3 amino acids: CAISSGTSGLGHQFF. The CDR3 nucleotides read TGTGCCATCAGTTCCGGGACTAGCGGCCTTGGGCACCAGTTCTTC.

The V call is TRBV20-1, the J call TRBJ2-1, with 9 bases fitting TRBD2. Per germline, CDR1 DFQATT and CDR2 SNEGSKA (reference sequence). V was pared by 4 bases and J by 6 bases, with 4 bases of the junction left unmatched. This CDR3 spans 13 amino acids. CDR3 coding DNA: TGCAGTGCTACTAGCGGGGCGGTCAATGAGCAGTTCTTC. Translation gives CSATSGAVNEQFF.

J is TRBJ2-5 and V is TRBV7-7, with TRBD1 as a possible D gene (6 bases). The CDR3 has 13 residues. V gave up 5 bases and J gave up 5 bases, with 12 bases separating them. CDR1 is SSHAT, CDR2 FNYEAQ, per germline (reference sequence). Here the CDR3 reads CASSQTGIETQYF. CDR3 coding DNA: TGTGCCAGCAGCCAAACAGGGATCGAGACCCAGTACTTC.

The genes are TRBV2 and TRBJ2-7; D remains ambiguous. Trimming took off 5 bases at V and 3 bases at J, with 5 bases between the two ends. The CDR3 totals 11 residues. Germline CDR1 is SNHLY and CDR2 is FYNNEI. This CDR3 is CASSTLYEQYF. The CDR3 region has the DNA TGTGCCAGCAGTACGCTCTACGAGCAGTACTTC. Supplemented by reference TRBV2 and TRBJ2-7, the full variable domain reads EPEVTQTPSHQVTQMGQEVILRCVPISNHLYFYWYRQILGQKVEFLVSFYNNEISEKSEIFDDQFSVERPDGSNFTLKIRSTKLEDSAMYFCASSTLYEQYFGPGTRLTVT.

The V gene is TRBV10-3, the J gene TRBJ1-1; tentative D call: TRBD1 (5 bases). Trimming pared 4 bases from V and 3 bases from J, leaving 12 bases between. The germline V gene has CDR1 ENHRY and CDR2 SYGVKD. The CDR3 length is 14 residues. CDR3 in amino acids: CAISGLQGYTEAFF. As DNA, the CDR3 is TGTGCCATCAGTGGTCTTCAGGGATACACTGAAGCTTTCTTT.

V is TRBV10-3 and J is TRBJ2-3; D perhaps matches TRBD2 (5 bases). This CDR3 contains 14 residues. V was clipped by 10 bases and J by 0 bases, with 14 bases between them. Germline CDR1 is ENHRY and CDR2 is SYGVKD. CDR3 amino acids: CATSLALSTDTQYF. The CDR3, as DNA: TGTGCCACCTCCTTAGCGCTGAGCACAGATACGCAGTATTTT.

This clonotype has more than one count but fewer than ten. The chain carries TRBV7-9 and TRBJ2-1; D is unclear. The CDR3 extends over 13 amino acids. Trimming cost V 1 base and J 8 bases, with 9 bases left between them. Germline values: CDR1 SEHNR, CDR2 FQNEAQ (reference sequence). CDR3 loop: CASSLERPDEQFF. The CDR3 DNA reads as TGTGCCAGCAGCTTAGAGCGCCCTGATGAGCAGTTCTTC.

A few counts support this clonotype. The CDR3 sequence: CATSREGQLTDTQYF. CDR3 sequence (DNA): TGTGCCACCAGCAGAGAGGGGCAGCTCACAGATACGCAGTATTTT. This sequence joins TRBV15 and TRBJ2-3; possible D gene TRBD1, 5 bases. The CDR3 is 15 residues long. Between the trimmed V and J ends, which lost 0 bases and 2 bases, there was a span of 9 bases. Looked up from germline, CDR1 is LNHNV and CDR2 is YYDKDF (reference sequence).

This clonotype was detected only a few times. The chain is built from TRBV20-1 and TRBJ1-3; no reliable D call. With 1 base removed from V and 0 bases from J, the gap between germline ends came to 10 bases. CDR1 and CDR2 (germline): DFQATT, SNEGSKA (reference sequence). CDR3 size: 15 residues. CDR3 loop: CSARVSEISGNTIYF. CDR3 coding DNA: TGCAGTGCTAGAGTGTCAGAAATCTCTGGAAACACCATATATTTT.